This entry is about one T cell receptor beta chain. Antigen specificity is unknown. The data stem from a study of T cell responses to AZD1222 COVID-19 vaccine. The wider study: Pooled samples include second doses given at about 4 or 12 weeks. Points from the study as a whole: Nearly half of spike-specific TCRs reportedly target unmutated variant regions. Repertoires were collected only later (after the peak T cell response had occurred).

The CDR3 consists of 14 residues. V was pared by 10 bases and J by 1 base, with 9 bases of the junction left unmatched. Per germline, CDR1 SGHTA and CDR2 FQGTGA. Clones were sequenced by immunoSEQ multiplex PCR, and TCRdb holds only the in-frame ones, with some missing. The sample lists over 110,000 clones; around 90% were seen once. The sequence came from an adult in good health. The chain links TRBV7-3 to TRBJ2-7, with 8 nucleotides matching TRBD1. The material was peripheral blood, obtained on day 0 of AZD1222 vaccination. The CDR3 reads CAKSYGTGSYEQYF. The CDR3 nucleotides are TGTGCCAAGTCCTACGGGACAGGATCCTACGAGCAGTACTTC.